The next 10 T cell receptor beta chains were all read from a single sample in a study of radiotherapy plus CTLA-4 blockade in lung cancer. Using immunoSEQ multiplex PCR, the repertoire was profiled, and TCRdb retains in-frame clones only, with some absent. The sample shows some 25,000 clones, 60% to 75% of them seen only once. Material: peripheral blood, obtained from a patient treated with radiotherapy plus ipilimumab. These TCRs come from a human donor with non-small cell lung cancer whose response to radiotherapy plus ipilimumab could not be evaluated.

This clone was observed a handful of times. The rearrangement joins TRBV9 to TRBJ1-2; D gene unclear. The CDR3 length is 15 residues. Looked up from germline, CDR1 is SGDLS and CDR2 is YYNGEE. V lost 0 bases and J lost 5, with 14 bases in between. CDR3 residues: CASSVDGRLFYGYTF. The CDR3 DNA sequence: TGTGCCAGCAGCGTAGATGGCAGACTATTTTATGGCTACACCTTC.

This chain connects TRBV19 to TRBJ2-3; TRBD1 might be the D (5 bases). The CDR3 runs to 15 residues. Looked up from germline, CDR1 is LNHDA and CDR2 is SQIVND (reference sequence). Trimming pared 3 bases from V and 4 bases from J, leaving 14 bases between. The CDR3 sequence: CASSIQIVGADTQYF. The CDR3, as DNA: TGTGCCAGTAGTATCCAGATCGTAGGGGCAGATACGCAGTATTTT.

The rearrangement joins TRBV4-2 to TRBJ1-2, with 7 bases fitting TRBD1. CDR3 length equals 16 residues. The J segment lost 3 bases and the V segment lost 0 bases, leaving 7 bases of the junction unmatched. Germline CDR1 and CDR2: LGHNA and YNFKEQ. CDR3 amino acids: CASSQDFGQDHYGYTF. The CDR3 DNA reads TGTGCCAGCAGCCAAGATTTTGGACAGGACCACTATGGCTACACCTTC.

This clone was counted only a few times. The V call is TRBV19, the J call TRBJ1-5; the match to TRBD1 covers 7 bases. Germline values: CDR1 LNHDA, CDR2 SQIVND (reference sequence). Trimming cost V 9 bases and J 3 bases; bases outside gene matches: 11. The CDR3 is 15 residues long. In DNA, the CDR3 is TGTGCCAGCCATATAAGGGGGCAGATCAATCAGCCCCAGCATTTT. Encoded protein: CASHIRGQINQPQHF. The full variable domain, its missing parts supplied by reference TRBV19 and TRBJ1-5, is DGGITQSPKYLFRKEGQNVTLSCEQNLNHDAMYWYRQDPGQGLRLIYYSQIVNDFQKGDIAEGYSVSREKKESFPLTVTSAQKNPTAFYLCASHIRGQINQPQHFGDGTRLSIL.

This clone has only a few counts. The V call is TRBV6-5, the J call TRBJ1-3; TRBD1 matches 9 bases. Trimming took 6 bases from V and 4 from J; bases not matched to a gene: 4. The length of the CDR3 is 14 residues. Germline CDR1 reads MNHEY; CDR2 reads SVGAGI. CDR3 protein: CASRTGGPGNTIYF. CDR3 DNA sequence: TGTGCCAGCAGGACAGGGGGACCAGGAAACACCATATATTTT.

This clone was detected once. The genes are TRBV11-2 and TRBJ2-2; D is ambiguous. V was shortened by 2 bases and J by 6 bases, with 13 bases between the two germline ends. Germline CDR1 is SGHAT and CDR2 is FQNNGV. This CDR3 spans 15 amino acids. The CDR3 DNA sequence: TGTGCCAGCAGCTTATTGGGCCGGCGTCCCGGGGAGCTGTTTTTT. Translation gives CASSLLGRRPGELFF.

Comment on this clone: The same CDR3 is also encoded by other DNA sequences in this sample. This chain uses TRBV7-2 with TRBJ1-5; D uncertain. V was clipped by 1 base and J by 9 bases, with 7 bases between them. Germline assignment: CDR1 SGHTA and CDR2 FQGNSA. The CDR3 covers 12 residues. The CDR3 DNA sequence: TGTGCCAGCAGCTTAGGTCGGGGGCCCCAGCATTTT. Its translation is CASSLGRGPQHF.

The CDR3 reads CASSTGTGFYEQYF. DNA of the CDR3: TGTGCCAGCAGCACGGGGACAGGGTTCTACGAGCAGTACTTC. This chain joins TRBV7-8 and TRBJ2-7; 9 positions agree with TRBD1. The ends lost 5 bases at V and 3 bases at J; junction bases unmatched: 5. This CDR3 contains 14 residues. In germline, CDR1 is SGHVS, CDR2 FQNEAQ.

This chain joins TRBV27 and TRBJ2-3; D is undetermined. Germline CDR1 is MNHEY and CDR2 is SMNVEV (reference sequence). The V end was cut by 11 bases, the J end by 0 bases, with 6 bases between. The CDR3 runs to 11 residues. The CDR3 DNA follows: TGTGCCTCGTCCAGCACAGATACGCAGTATTTT. Translating gives CASSSTDTQYF.

This clone was seen a few times. The J gene is TRBJ2-5, the V gene TRBV5-1; 10 positions match TRBD1. The CDR3 is 16 residues long. CDR1 and CDR2 (germline): SGHRS, YFSETQ. V was pared by 1 base and J by 5 bases, with 8 bases of the junction left unmatched. This chain's CDR3 is CASSLLRQGALETQYF. CDR3 nucleotide sequence: TGCGCCAGCAGCTTGTTGAGACAGGGGGCTTTGGAGACCCAGTACTTC.